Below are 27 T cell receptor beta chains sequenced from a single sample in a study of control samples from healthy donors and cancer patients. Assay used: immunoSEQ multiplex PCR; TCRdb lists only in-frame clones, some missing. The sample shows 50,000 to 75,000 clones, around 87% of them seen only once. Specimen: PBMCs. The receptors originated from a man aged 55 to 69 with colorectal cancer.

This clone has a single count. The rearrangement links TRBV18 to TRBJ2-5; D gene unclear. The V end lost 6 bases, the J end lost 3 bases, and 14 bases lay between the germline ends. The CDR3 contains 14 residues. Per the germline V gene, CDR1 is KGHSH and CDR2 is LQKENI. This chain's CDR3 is CASSQRQAEETQYF. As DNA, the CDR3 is TGTGCCAGCTCCCAGAGACAAGCCGAAGAGACCCAGTACTTC.

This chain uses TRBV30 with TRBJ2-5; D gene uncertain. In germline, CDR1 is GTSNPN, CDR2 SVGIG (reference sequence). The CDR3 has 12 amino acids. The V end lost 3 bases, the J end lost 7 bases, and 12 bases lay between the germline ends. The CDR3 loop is CAWRQREATQYF. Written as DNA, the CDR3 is TGTGCCTGGAGGCAGAGAGAGGCGACCCAGTACTTC.

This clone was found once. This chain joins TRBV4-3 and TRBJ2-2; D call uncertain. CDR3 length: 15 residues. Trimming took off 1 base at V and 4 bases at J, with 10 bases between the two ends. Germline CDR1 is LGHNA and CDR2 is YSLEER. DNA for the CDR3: TGCGCCAGCAGCCAAGCCCCGATGGCCACCGGGGAGCTGTTTTTT. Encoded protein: CASSQAPMATGELFF.

CDR3 in amino acids: CASSLGLGGVDTQYF. The CDR3 region has the DNA TGTGCCAGCAGCCTTGGGCTGGGGGGGGTAGATACGCAGTATTTT. V usage is TRBV3-1 (or the pseudogene TRBV3-2) and J usage is TRBJ2-3; 7 bases map to TRBD2. Germline assignment: CDR1 LGHDT and CDR2 YNNKEL (reference sequence). Trimming cost V 4 bases and J 5 bases; bases outside gene matches: 9. The CDR3 is made up of 15 amino acids.

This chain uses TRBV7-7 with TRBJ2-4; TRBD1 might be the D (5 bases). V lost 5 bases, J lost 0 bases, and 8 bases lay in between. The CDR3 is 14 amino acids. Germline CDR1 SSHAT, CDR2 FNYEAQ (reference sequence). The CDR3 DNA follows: TGTGCCAGCAGCGTAGACAGAGCCAAAAACATTCAGTACTTC. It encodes CASSVDRAKNIQYF.

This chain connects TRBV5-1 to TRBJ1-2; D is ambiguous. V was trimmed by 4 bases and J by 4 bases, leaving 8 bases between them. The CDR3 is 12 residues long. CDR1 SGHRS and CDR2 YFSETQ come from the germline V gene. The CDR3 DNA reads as TGCGCCAGCAGCCTCGTGGGCTATGGCTACACCTTC. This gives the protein CASSLVGYGYTF.

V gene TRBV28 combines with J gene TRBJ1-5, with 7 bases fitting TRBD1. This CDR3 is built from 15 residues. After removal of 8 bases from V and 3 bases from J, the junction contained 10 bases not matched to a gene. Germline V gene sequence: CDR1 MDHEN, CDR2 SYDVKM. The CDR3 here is CASEVGQGVNQPQHF. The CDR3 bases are TGTGCCAGCGAGGTGGGGCAGGGGGTCAATCAGCCCCAGCATTTT.

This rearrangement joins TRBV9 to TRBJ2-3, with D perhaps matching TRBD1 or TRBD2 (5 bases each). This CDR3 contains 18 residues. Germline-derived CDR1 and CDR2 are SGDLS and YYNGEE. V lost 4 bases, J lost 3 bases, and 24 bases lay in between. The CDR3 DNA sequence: TGTGCCAGCAGCTTAGGGTGGGGCGGGCGGCAAGAAACAGATACGCAGTATTTT. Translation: CASSLGWGGRQETDTQYF.

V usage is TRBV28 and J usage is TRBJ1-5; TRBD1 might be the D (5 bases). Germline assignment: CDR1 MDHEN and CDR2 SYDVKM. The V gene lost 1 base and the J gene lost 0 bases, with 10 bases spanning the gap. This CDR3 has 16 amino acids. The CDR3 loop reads CASSLLPGNSNQPQHF. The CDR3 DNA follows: TGTGCCAGCAGTTTATTACCAGGGAATAGCAATCAGCCCCAGCATTTT.

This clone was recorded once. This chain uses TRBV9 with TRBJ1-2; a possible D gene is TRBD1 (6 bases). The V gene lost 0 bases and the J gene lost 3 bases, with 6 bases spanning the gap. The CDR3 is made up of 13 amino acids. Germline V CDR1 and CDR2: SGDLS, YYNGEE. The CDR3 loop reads CASSVAGDYGYTF. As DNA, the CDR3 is TGTGCCAGCAGCGTAGCAGGGGACTATGGCTACACCTTC.

CDR3 DNA: TGTGCCAGCAGCGTAGCTCAGGGAACCGGGGAGCTGTTTTTT. The encoded protein is CASSVAQGTGELFF. The chain carries TRBV9 and TRBJ2-2, with D maybe TRBD1 (5 bases). CDR1 is SGDLS, CDR2 YYNGEE, per germline. The germline V and J ends were trimmed by 0 bases and 5 bases, with 8 bases remaining between them. There are 14 residues in the CDR3.

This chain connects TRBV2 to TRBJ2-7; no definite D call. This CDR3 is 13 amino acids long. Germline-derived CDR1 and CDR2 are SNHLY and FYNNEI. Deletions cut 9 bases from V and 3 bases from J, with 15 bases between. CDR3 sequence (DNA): TGTGCCAGTGAGCGACTTATGGGCTACGAGCAGTACTTC. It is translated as CASERLMGYEQYF.

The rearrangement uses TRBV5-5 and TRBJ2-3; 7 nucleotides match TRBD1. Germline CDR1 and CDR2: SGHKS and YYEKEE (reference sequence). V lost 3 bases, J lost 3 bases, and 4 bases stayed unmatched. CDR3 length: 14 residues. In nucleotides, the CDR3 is TGTGCCAGCAGCTCCCTCAGGGGGACAGATACGCAGTATTTT. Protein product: CASSSLRGTDTQYF.

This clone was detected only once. CDR3 nucleotide sequence: TGCGCCAGCAGCCAACTAGCGCCCCCAGATACGCAGTATTTT. It encodes CASSQLAPPDTQYF. V and J are TRBV4-1 and TRBJ2-3; D might be TRBD2 (6 bases). The V end lost 2 bases, the J end lost 4 bases, and 10 bases lay between the germline ends. Looked up from germline, CDR1 is MGHRA and CDR2 is YSYEKL. The CDR3 has 14 amino acids.

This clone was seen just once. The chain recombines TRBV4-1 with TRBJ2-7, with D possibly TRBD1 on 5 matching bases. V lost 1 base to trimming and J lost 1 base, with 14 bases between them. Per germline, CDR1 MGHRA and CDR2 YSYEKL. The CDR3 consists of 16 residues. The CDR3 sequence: CASSQGSQGSSYEQYF. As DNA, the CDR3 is TGCGCCAGCAGCCAAGGGAGCCAGGGAAGTTCCTACGAGCAGTACTTC.

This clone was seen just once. This chain's CDR3 is CASGLEVGEQYF. The CDR3 region has the DNA TGTGCTAGTGGTTTGGAAGTTGGCGAGCAGTACTTC. The gene calls are TRBV12-5 and TRBJ2-7; no definite D call. V was trimmed by 1 base and J by 6 bases, leaving 7 bases between them. Germline V gene sequence: CDR1 LGHNT, CDR2 FRNRAP. The CDR3 has 12 amino acids.

Written as DNA, the CDR3 is TGTGCCAGCAGCTCCGGGGGGGCAGCAAAAACCCCTGGAAACACCATATATTTT. It yields the protein CASSSGGAAKTPGNTIYF. V is TRBV7-9 and J is TRBJ1-3; perhaps TRBD1 as D (6 bases). Germline loops: CDR1 SEHNR, CDR2 FQNEAQ (reference sequence). Between the trimmed V and J ends, which lost 4 bases and 2 bases, there was a span of 21 bases. The CDR3 is 18 residues long.

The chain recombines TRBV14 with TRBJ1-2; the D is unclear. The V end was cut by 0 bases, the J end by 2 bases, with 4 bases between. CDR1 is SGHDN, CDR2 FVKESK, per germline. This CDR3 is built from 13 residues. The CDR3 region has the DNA TGTGCCAGCAGCCAAGATCAGAACTATGGCTACACCTTC. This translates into CASSQDQNYGYTF.

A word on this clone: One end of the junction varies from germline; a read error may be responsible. CDR3 loop: CASSQWGQLNF. CDR3 in DNA: TGTGCCAGCAGCCAGTGGGGACAGCTCAACTTC. The chain has TRBV3-1 (or the pseudogene TRBV3-2) and TRBJ2-7; TRBD1 matches at 7 bases. The germline V gene encodes CDR1 LGHDT and CDR2 YNNKEL (reference sequence). The CDR3 covers 11 residues.

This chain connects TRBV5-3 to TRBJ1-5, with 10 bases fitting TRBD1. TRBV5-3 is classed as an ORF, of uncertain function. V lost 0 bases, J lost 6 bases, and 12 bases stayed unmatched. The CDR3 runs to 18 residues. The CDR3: CARSLGDRRQGASQPQHF. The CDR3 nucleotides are TGTGCCAGAAGCTTGGGCGACCGCAGACAGGGGGCAAGTCAGCCCCAGCATTTT.

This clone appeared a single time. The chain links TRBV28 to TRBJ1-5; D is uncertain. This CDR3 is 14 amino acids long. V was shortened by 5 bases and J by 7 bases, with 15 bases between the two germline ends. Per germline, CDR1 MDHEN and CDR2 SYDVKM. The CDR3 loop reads CASSPRRADQPQHF. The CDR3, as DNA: TGTGCCAGCAGTCCGCGCCGGGCTGACCAGCCCCAGCATTTT.

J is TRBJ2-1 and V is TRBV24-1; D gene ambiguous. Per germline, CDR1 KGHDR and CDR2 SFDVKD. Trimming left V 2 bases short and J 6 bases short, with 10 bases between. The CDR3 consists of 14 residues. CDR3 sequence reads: CATSDSPPVNEQFF. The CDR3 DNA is TGTGCCACCAGTGATTCCCCCCCGGTCAATGAGCAGTTCTTC.

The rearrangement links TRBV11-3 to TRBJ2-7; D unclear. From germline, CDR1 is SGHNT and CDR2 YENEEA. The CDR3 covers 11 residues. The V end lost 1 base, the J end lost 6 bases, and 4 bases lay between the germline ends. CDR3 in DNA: TGTGCCAGCAGCTTAGTTAGCGAGCAGTACTTC. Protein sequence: CASSLVSEQYF.

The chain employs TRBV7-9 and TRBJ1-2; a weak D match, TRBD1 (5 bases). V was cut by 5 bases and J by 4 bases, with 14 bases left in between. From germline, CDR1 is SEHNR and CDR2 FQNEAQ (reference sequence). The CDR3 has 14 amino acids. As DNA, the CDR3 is TGTGCCAGCAGCAACGGACAAGCTACCTATGGCTACACCTTC. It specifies CASSNGQATYGYTF. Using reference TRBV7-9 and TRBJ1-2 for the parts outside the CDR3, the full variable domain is DTGVSQNPRHKITKRGQNVTFRCDPISEHNRLYWYRQTLGQGPEFLTYFQNEAQLEKSRLLSDRFSAERPKGSFSTLEIQRTEQGDSAMYLCASSNGQATYGYTFGSGTRLTVV.

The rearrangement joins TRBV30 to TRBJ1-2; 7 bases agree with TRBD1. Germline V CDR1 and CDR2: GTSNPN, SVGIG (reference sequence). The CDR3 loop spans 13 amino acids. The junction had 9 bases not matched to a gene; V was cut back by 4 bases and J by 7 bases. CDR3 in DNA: TGTGCCTGGACCACCCCAGGGGGGGGTGGCTACACCTTC. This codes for CAWTTPGGGGYTF.

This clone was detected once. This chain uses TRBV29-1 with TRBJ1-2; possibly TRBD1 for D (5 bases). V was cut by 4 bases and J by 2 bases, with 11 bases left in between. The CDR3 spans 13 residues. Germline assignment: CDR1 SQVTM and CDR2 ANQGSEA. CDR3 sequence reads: CSVGNRGNYGYTF. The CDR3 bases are TGCAGCGTTGGAAATAGGGGCAACTATGGCTACACCTTC.

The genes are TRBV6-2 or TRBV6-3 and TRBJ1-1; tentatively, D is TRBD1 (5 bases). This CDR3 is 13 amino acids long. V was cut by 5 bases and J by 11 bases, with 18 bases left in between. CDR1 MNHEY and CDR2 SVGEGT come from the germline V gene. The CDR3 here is CASSATAPGHAFF. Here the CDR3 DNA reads TGTGCCAGCAGTGCGACAGCCCCCGGACACGCTTTCTTT.